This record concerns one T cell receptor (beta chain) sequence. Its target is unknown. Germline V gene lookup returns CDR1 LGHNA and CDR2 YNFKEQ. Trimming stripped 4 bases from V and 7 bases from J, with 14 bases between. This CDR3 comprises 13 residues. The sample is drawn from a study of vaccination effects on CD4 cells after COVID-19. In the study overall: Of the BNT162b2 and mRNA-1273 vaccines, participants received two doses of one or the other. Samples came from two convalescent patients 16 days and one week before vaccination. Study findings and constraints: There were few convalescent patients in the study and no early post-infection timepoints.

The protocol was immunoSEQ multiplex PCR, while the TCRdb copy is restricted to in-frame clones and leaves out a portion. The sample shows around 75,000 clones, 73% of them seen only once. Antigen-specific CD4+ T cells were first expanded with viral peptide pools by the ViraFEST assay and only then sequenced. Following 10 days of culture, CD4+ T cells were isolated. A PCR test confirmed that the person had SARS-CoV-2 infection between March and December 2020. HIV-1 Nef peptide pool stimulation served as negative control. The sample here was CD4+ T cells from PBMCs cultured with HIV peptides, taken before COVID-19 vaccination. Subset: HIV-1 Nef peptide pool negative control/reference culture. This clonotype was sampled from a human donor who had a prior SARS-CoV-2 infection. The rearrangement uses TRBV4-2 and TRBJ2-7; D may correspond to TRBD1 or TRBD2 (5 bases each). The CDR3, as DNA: TGTGCCAGCAGCCCGGGGACCGGTGGGGAGCAGTACTTC. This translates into CASSPGTGGEQYF.